This TCR beta chain was captured by sequencing in a study of CD8 T cells in Susac syndrome. In germline, CDR1 is SGHDT, CDR2 YYEEEE. This CDR3 comprises 12 residues. Random hexamers were used to reverse transcribe an amount of 0.5 to 1 ug RNA. TCRdb independently ran MiXCR on the immunoSEQ multiplex PCR reads; one entry per CDR3 protein. The sample holds approximately 200,000 distinct CDR3 sequences, roughly 96% seen once. With regard to this clonotype: One junction end disagrees with the germline gene, perhaps due to a read error.

J is TRBJ2-7 and V is TRBV5-6; D is tentatively TRBD1 or TRBD2 (5 bases each). Sequencing input: CD4+ T cells from PBMCs. The receptor comes from a human donor with multiple sclerosis. In DNA form, the CDR3 reads TGTGCCAGCAGCTTCCAAGGAGAGGGGCGAAACTTC. Protein sequence: CASSFQGEGRNF.